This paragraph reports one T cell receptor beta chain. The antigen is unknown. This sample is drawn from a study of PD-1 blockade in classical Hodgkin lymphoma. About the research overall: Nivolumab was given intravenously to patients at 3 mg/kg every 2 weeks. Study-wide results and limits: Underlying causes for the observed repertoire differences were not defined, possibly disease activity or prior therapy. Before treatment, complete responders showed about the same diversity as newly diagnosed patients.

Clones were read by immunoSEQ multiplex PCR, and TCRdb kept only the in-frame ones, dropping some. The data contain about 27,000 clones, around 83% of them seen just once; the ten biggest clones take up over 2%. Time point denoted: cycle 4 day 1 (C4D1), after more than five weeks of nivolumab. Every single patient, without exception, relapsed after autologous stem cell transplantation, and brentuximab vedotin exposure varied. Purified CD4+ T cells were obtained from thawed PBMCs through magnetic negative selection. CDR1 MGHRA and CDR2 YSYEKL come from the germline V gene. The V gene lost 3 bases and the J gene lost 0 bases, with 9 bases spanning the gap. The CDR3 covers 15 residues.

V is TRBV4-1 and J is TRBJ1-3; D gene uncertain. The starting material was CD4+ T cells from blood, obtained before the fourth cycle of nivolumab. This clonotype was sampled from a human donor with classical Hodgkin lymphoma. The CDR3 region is CASSQVLSSGNTIYF. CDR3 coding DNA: TGCGCCAGCAGCCAGGTCTTGTCCTCTGGAAACACCATATATTTT.